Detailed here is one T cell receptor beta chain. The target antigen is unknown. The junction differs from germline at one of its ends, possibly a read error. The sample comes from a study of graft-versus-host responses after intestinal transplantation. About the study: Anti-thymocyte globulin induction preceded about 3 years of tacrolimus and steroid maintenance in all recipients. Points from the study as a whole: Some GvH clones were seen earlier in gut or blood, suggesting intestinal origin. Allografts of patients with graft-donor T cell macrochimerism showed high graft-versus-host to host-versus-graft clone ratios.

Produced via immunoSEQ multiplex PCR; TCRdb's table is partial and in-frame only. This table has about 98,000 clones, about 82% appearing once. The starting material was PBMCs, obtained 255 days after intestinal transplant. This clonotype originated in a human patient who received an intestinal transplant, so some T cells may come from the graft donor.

Here the CDR3 reads CASGERFGSTDTQYF. CDR3 sequence (DNA): TGTGCCAGCGGTGAACGGTTCGGCAGCACAGATACGCAGTATTTT. This chain connects TRBV2 to TRBJ2-3; D remains ambiguous. CDR3 length: 15 residues. CDR1 and CDR2 from the germline V gene are SNHLY and FYNNEI.